These 3 T cell receptor beta chains came from one sample sequenced in a study of response to subunit inactivated influenza vaccine. TCRdb re-analysed the RT-PCR reads in MiXCR, keeping a single row per CDR3 protein. The table records around 490,000 distinct CDR3 sequences, 7.6% of them present only once. Material: PBMCs from blood, obtained roughly 24 months after vaccination. The receptors derive from a man aged 50 to 75 who received an inactivated influenza vaccine.

The genes are TRBV3-1 and TRBJ1-2, with a weak D call TRBD1 (6 bases). This CDR3 spans 14 amino acids. The ends were cut back, 0 bases at V and 6 bases at J, with 11 bases in the middle. Germline V gene lookup returns CDR1 LGHDT and CDR2 YNNKEL (reference sequence). The CDR3 nucleotides read TGTGCCAGCAGCCAAGATTGGGACATGGATGGCTACACCTTC. Its translation: CASSQDWDMDGYTF.

The chain employs TRBV7-9 and TRBJ2-3; D unclear. The CDR3 spans 17 residues. V dropped 6 bases and J dropped 4 bases, with 23 bases sitting between them. CDR1 is SEHNR, CDR2 FQNEAQ, per germline (reference sequence). CDR3 sequence (DNA): TGTGCCAGCAGGGCGGACGAGTTTAACCCGAGCGCAGATACGCAGTATTTT. Encoded protein: CASRADEFNPSADTQYF.

The chain uses TRBV12-2 and TRBJ1-5. TRBV12-2 is marked as a pseudogene. This CDR3 comprises 18 residues. In DNA form, the CDR3 reads TGTGCAAGTCGCTTACGCCCCCCCTATGCGGGAGGCAATCAGCCCCAGCATTTT. Encoded protein: CASRLRPPYAGGNQPQHF.